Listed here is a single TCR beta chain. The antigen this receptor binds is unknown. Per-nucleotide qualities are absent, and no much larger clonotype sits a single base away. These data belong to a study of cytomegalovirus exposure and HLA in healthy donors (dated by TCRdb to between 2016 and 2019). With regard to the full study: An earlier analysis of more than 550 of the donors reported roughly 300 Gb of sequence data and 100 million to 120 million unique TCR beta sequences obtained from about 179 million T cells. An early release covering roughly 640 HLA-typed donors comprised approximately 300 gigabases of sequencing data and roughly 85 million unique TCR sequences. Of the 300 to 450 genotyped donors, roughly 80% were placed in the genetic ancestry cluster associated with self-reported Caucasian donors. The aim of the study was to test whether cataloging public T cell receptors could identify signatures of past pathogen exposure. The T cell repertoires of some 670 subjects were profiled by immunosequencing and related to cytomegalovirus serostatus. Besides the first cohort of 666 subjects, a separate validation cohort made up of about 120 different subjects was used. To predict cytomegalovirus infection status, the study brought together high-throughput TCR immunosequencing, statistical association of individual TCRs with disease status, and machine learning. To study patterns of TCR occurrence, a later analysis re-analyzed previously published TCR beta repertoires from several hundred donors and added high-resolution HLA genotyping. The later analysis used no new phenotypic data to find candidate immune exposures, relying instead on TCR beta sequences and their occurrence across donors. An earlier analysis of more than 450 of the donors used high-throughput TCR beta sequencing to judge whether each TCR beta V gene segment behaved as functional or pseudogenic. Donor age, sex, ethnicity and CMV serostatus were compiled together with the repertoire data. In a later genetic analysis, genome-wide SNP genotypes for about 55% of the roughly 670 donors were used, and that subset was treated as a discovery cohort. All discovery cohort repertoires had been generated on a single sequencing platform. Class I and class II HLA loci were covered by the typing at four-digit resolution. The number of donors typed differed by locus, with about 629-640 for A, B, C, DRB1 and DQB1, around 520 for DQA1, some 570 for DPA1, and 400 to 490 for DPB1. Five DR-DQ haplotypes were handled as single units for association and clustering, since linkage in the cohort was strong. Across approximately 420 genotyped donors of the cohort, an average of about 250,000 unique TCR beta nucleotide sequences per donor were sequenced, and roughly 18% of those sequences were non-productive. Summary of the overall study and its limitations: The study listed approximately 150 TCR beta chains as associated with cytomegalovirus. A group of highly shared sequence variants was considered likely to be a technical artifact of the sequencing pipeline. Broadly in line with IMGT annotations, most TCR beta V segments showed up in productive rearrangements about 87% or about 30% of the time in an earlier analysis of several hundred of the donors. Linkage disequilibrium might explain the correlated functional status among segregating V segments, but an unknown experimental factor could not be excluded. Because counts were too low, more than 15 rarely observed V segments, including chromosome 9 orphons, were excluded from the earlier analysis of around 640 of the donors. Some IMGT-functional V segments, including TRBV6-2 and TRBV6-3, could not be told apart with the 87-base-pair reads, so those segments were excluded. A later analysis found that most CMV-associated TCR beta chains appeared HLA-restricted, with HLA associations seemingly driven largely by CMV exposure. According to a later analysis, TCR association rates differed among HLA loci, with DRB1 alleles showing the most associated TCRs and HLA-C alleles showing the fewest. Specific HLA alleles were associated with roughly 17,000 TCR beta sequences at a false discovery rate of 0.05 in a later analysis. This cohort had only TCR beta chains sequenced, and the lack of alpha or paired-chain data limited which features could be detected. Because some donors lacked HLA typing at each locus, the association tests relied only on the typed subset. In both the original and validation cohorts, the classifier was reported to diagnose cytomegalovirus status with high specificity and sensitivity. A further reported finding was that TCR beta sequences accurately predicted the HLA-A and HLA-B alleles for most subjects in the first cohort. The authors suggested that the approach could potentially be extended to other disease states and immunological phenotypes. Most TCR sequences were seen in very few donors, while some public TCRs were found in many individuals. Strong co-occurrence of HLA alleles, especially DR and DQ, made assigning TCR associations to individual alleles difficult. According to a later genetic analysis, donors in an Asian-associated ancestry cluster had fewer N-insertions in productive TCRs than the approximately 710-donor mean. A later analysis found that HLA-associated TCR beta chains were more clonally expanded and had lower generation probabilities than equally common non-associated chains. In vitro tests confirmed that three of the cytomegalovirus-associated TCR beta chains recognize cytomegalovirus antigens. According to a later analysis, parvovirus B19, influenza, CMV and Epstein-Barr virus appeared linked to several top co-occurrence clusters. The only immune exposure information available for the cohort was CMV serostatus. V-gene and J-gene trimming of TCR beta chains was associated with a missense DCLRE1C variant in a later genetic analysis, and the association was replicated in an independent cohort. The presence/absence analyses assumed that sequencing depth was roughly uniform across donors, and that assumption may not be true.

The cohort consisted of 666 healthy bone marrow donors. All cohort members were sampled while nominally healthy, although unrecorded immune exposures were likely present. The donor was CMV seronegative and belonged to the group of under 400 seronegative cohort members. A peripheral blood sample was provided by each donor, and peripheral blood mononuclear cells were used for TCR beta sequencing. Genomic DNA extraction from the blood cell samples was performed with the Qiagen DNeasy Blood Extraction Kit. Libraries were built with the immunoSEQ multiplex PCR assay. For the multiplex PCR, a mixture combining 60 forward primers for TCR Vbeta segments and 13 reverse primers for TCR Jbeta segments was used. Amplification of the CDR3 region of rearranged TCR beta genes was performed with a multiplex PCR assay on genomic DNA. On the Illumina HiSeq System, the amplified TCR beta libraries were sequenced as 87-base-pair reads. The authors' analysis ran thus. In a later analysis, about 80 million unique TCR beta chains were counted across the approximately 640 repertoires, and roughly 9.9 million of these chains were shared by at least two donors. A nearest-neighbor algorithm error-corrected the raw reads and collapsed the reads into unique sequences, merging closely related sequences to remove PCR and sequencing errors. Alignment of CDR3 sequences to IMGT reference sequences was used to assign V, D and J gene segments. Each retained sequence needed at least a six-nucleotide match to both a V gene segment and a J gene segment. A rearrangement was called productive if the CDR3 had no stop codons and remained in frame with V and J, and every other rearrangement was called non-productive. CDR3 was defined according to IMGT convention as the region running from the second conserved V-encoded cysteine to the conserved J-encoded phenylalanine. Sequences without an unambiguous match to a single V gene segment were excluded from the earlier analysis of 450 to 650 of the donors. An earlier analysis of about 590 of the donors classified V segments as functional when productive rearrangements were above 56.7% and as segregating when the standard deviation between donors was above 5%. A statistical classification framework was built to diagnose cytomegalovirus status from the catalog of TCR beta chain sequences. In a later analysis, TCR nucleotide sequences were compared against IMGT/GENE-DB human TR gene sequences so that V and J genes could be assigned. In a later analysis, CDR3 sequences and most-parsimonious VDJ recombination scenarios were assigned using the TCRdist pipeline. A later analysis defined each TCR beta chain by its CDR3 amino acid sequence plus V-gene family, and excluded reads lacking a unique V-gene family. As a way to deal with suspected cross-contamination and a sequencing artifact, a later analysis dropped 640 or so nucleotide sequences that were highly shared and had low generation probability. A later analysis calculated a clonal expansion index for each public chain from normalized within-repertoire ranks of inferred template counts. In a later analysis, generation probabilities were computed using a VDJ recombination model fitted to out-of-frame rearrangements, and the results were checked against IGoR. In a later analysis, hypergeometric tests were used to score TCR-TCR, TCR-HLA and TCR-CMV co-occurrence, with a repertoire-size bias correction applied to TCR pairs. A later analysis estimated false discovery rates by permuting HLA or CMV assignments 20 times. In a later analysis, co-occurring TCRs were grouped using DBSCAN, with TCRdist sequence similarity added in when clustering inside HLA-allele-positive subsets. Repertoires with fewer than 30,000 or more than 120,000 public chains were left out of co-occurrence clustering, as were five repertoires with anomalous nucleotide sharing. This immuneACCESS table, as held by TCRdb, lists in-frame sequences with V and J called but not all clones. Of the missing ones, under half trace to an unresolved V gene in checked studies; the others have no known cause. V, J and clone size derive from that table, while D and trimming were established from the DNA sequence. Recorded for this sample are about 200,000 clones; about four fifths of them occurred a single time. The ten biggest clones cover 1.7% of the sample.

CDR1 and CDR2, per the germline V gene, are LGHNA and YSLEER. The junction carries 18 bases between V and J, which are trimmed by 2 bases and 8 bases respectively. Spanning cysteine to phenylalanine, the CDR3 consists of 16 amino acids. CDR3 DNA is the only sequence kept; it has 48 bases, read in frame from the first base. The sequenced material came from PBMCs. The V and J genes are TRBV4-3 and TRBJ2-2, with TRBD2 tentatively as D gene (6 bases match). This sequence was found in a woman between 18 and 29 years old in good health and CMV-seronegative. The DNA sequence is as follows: TGCGCCAGCAGCCAACACCCCGGAGGGGCGCAAGGGGAGCTGTTTTTT. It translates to CASSQHPGGAQGELFF.